These 27 T cell receptor beta chains came from one sample sequenced in a study of T cell repertoires in cytomegalovirus infection. TCRdb passed the reads through MiXCR, listing each CDR3 protein once. The sample holds approximately 910,000 distinct CDR3 sequences, approximately 31% seen once. Their cognate antigens are unknown. The material was cultured CD8+ T cells from PBMCs, obtained from culture after CMV antigen stimulation. The source of these receptors is a human donor in good health (CMV status not recorded). Some clones in this sample may be carry-over from other donors' samples.

J is TRBJ1-2 and V is TRBV6-1; the D is unclear. Germline CDR1 reads MNHNS; CDR2 reads SASEGT. Deletions cut 7 bases from V and 4 bases from J, with 10 bases between. The CDR3 has 12 residues. As DNA, the CDR3 is TGTGCCAGCAAATCAAGCACCTATGGCTACACCTTC. Translation gives CASKSSTYGYTF.

The gene calls are TRBV5-1 and TRBJ1-2, with D unclear. The CDR3 spans 13 residues. Trimming left V 2 bases short and J 6 bases short, with 11 bases between. Germline assignment: CDR1 SGHRS and CDR2 YFSETQ. CDR3 region: CASSFGRLDGYTF. CDR3 nucleotides: TGCGCCAGCAGCTTCGGGAGGTTGGATGGCTACACCTTC.

This clonotype was detected only a few times. Relative to the germline gene, one junction end is altered; a read error may explain this. The chain is built from TRBV4-1 and TRBJ1-5, with D maybe TRBD1 (6 bases). Germline V gene data show CDR1 as MGHRA and CDR2 as YSYEKL. The CDR3 contains 15 residues. The CDR3 region is CASSQGQMANQPQHF. For the CDR3, the DNA is TGTGCCAGCAGCCAAGGACAGATGGCGAATCAGCCCCAGCATTTT.

The sample holds a few counts of this clonotype. The V call is TRBV20-1, the J call TRBJ1-6; TRBD1 aligns across 7 bases. This CDR3 is 15 amino acids long. J gave up 4 bases and V 3 bases, and 6 bases lay outside the gene matches. Germline V gives CDR1 DFQATT, CDR2 SNEGSKA (reference sequence). As DNA, the CDR3 is TGCAGTGCTAGTGAACCGGGACAGTATAATTCACCCCTCCACTTT. Translated: CSASEPGQYNSPLHF.

The chain carries TRBV14 and TRBJ2-7, with D perhaps TRBD1 or TRBD2 (5 bases each). Germline values: CDR1 SGHDN, CDR2 FVKESK. The CDR3 covers 12 residues. Trimming stripped 4 bases from V and 7 bases from J, with 11 bases between. CDR3 in amino acids: CASSRHGGEQYV. The CDR3 bases are TGTGCCAGCAGCCGCCATGGGGGAGAGCAGTACGTC.

CDR3 in DNA: TGTGCCAGCAGTGCTGACAGGGGGCGAGGCTACGAGCAGTACTTC. It yields the protein CASSADRGRGYEQYF. The rearrangement joins TRBV2 to TRBJ2-7; 10 nucleotides align to TRBD1. CDR3 size: 15 residues. V lost 4 bases, J lost 3 bases, and 6 bases stayed unmatched. Per germline, CDR1 SNHLY and CDR2 FYNNEI.

Remarks on this clonotype: This may be a read error, as it is one base from a much larger clone. The chain joins TRBV7-2 to TRBJ2-1; D is tentatively TRBD1 or TRBD2 (5 bases each). The V end was cut by 11 bases, the J end by 8 bases, with 16 bases between. The germline V gene encodes CDR1 SGHTA and CDR2 FQGNSA. This CDR3 has 12 residues. The CDR3 bases are TGTGCCGTCAAGAGTGAGGGGTATGAGCAGTTCTTC. It encodes CAVKSEGYEQFF.

In its sample, this clonotype was seen many times. V is TRBV7-6 and J is TRBJ1-6, with D unclear. This CDR3 comprises 15 residues. Germline loops: CDR1 SGHVS, CDR2 FNYEAQ. V lost 5 bases and J lost 6, with 14 bases in between. The CDR3 DNA reads TGTGCCAGCAGCCTATATGCGGATCCTAATTCACCCCTCCACTTT. Translating it yields CASSLYADPNSPLHF.

J is TRBJ2-2 and V is TRBV5-6, with 10 bases that match TRBD1. CDR1 SGHDT and CDR2 YYEEEE come from the germline V gene. Trimming took 3 bases from V and 6 from J; bases not matched to a gene: 5. This CDR3 comprises 15 residues. Here the CDR3 DNA reads TGTGCCAGCAGCTGGGACAGGGGAGGGCCCGGGGAGCTGTTTTTT. It is translated as CASSWDRGGPGELFF.

In DNA, the CDR3 is TGTGCCAGCAGCTCTACGGACAGGACCTACGAGCAGTACGTC. Translation gives CASSSTDRTYEQYV. The rearrangement joins TRBV7-9 to TRBJ2-7; 7 nucleotides line up with TRBD1. The CDR3 extends over 14 amino acids. The V gene's germline CDR1 is SEHNR and CDR2 FQNEAQ (reference sequence). The J segment lost 2 bases and the V segment lost 4 bases, leaving 5 bases of the junction unmatched.

This clonotype was observed a handful of times. The chain is built from TRBV7-3 and TRBJ2-1; TRBD2 agrees at 7 bases. Trimming at V came to 5 bases and at J to 3 bases, leaving 10 bases not matched to a gene. This CDR3 contains 16 residues. Germline V lookup: CDR1 SGHTA, CDR2 FQGTGA. CDR3 DNA sequence: TGTGCCAGCAGCCCAGACCTAGCGGATTTCTACAATGAGCAGTTCTTC. This translates into CASSPDLADFYNEQFF.

This chain connects TRBV15 to TRBJ2-5; 7 bases match TRBD1. Trimming removed 1 base from V and 1 base from J; junction bases left unmatched: 6. The length of the CDR3 is 16 residues. From germline, CDR1 is LNHNV and CDR2 YYDKDF (reference sequence). This chain's CDR3 is CATSRAGQSSQETQYF. CDR3 coding DNA: TGTGCCACCAGCAGAGCGGGACAGAGCTCCCAAGAGACCCAGTACTTC.

This clonotype was counted between two and nine times. The V gene is TRBV6-6, the J gene TRBJ2-3, with D possibly being TRBD2 (6 bases). Trimming took 1 base from V and 0 from J, leaving 11 bases between them. This CDR3 spans 16 amino acids. The germline gives CDR1 MNHNY, CDR2 SVGAGI (reference sequence). The CDR3 nucleotides read TGTGCCAGCAGTTACTTCCGGGCGGGGAGCACAGATACGCAGTATTTT. Translation: CASSYFRAGSTDTQYF.

DNA for the CDR3: TGTGCCAGCAGCTCAGGAGGACAGTTTCCAAACATTCAGTACTTC. This encodes CASSSGGQFPNIQYF. The chain couples TRBV7-6 to TRBJ2-4; D perhaps matches TRBD1 (6 bases). Trimming removed 4 bases from V and 6 bases from J, with 16 bases in between. The germline V gene encodes CDR1 SGHVS and CDR2 FNYEAQ. CDR3 length: 15 amino acids.

This clonotype occurred a few times. V gene TRBV6-2 or TRBV6-3 combines with J gene TRBJ2-7; D perhaps matches TRBD1 (6 bases). The length of the CDR3 is 15 residues. V gave up 0 bases and J gave up 2 bases, with 11 bases separating them. The germline gives CDR1 MNHEY, CDR2 SVGEGT. CDR3 bases: TGTGCCAGCAGTTACTCCCAGGGGTTCCCCTACGAGCAGTACGTC. Residues: CASSYSQGFPYEQYV.

This clonotype was seen a handful of times. In DNA, the CDR3 is TGTGCCACCAGTGATTTGACCTACAATGAGCAGTTCTTC. Amino acid sequence: CATSDLTYNEQFF. V and J are TRBV24-1 and TRBJ2-1; D unclear. Looked up from germline, CDR1 is KGHDR and CDR2 is SFDVKD. The CDR3 is 13 residues long. V lost 0 bases and J lost 2, with 1 base in between.

The CDR3 reads CATSDTDGTNTGELFF. The CDR3 DNA reads TGTGCCACCAGTGACACGGACGGAACCAACACCGGGGAGCTGTTTTTT. The chain has TRBV24-1 and TRBJ2-2; D ambiguous. The CDR3 consists of 16 residues. Trimming removed 4 bases at V and 2 bases at J, with 13 bases between. Germline lookup yields CDR1 KGHDR and CDR2 SFDVKD.

In this sample, this clonotype turned up many times. The rearrangement links TRBV12-3 or TRBV12-4 to TRBJ2-3, with TRBD1 matching over 8 bases. Trimming at V came to 6 bases and at J to 7 bases, leaving 12 bases not matched to a gene. The CDR3 sequence is 15 residues long. The CDR3 DNA follows: TGTGCCAGCAGCTACAGGACAGGGACCAGAAATACGCAGTATTTT. Protein product: CASSYRTGTRNTQYF.

This clonotype was counted only a few times. This sequence joins TRBV20-1 and TRBJ1-2, with 7 bases lining up with TRBD1. CDR1 is DFQATT, CDR2 SNEGSKA, per germline (reference sequence). This CDR3 has 15 residues. J lost 7 bases, V lost 3 bases, and 14 bases had no gene match. The CDR3 nucleotides are TGCAGTGCTAGGGCCCCGACAGGGCAATTTTGTGGCTACACCTTC. It yields the protein CSARAPTGQFCGYTF.

The chain combines TRBV5-5 with TRBJ1-4, with D hard to call. The CDR3 runs 16 residues. Germline values: CDR1 SGHKS, CDR2 YYEKEE (reference sequence). Trimming shortened V by 4 bases and J by 7 bases, and 20 bases separated the two germline ends. CDR3 sequence: CASSHRPPDRGEKLFF. The CDR3 DNA follows: TGTGCCAGCAGCCACCGACCGCCCGATCGGGGTGAAAAACTGTTTTTT.

The rearrangement uses TRBV6-2 or TRBV6-3 and TRBJ2-7; a possible D gene is TRBD1 (5 bases). The CDR3 totals 14 residues. Germline V CDR1 and CDR2: MNHEY, SVGEGT. The V gene lost 0 bases and the J gene lost 0 bases, with 6 bases spanning the gap. CDR3 coding DNA: TGTGCCAGCAGTTACTCGGACACCTCCTACGAGCAGTACGTC. It is translated as CASSYSDTSYEQYV.

This chain connects TRBV12-3 or TRBV12-4 to TRBJ1-4; 7 nucleotides agree with TRBD1. This CDR3 is 15 amino acids long. The junction had 8 bases not matched to a gene; V was cut back by 6 bases and J by 4 bases. CDR3: CASSLRGTDNEKLFF. The CDR3 DNA reads TGTGCCAGCAGCCTTCGCGGGACAGATAATGAAAAACTGTTTTTT.

The DNA of the CDR3 is TGCGCCAGCAGCCAAGATAGCTGGACAAGCTCCTACAATGAGCAGTTCTTC. It is translated as CASSQDSWTSSYNEQFF. The rearrangement joins TRBV4-1 to TRBJ2-1, with D possibly TRBD1 on 5 matching bases. The V end was cut by 0 bases, the J end by 0 bases, with 12 bases between. This CDR3 spans 17 amino acids. From germline, CDR1 is MGHRA and CDR2 YSYEKL.

This chain uses TRBV7-9 with TRBJ1-5, with 7 bases identical to TRBD1. Germline values: CDR1 SEHNR, CDR2 FQNEAQ (reference sequence). CDR3 length: 16 amino acids. The J segment lost 1 base and the V segment lost 5 bases, leaving 8 bases of the junction unmatched. The CDR3 region has the DNA TGTGCCAGCAGCCCGTCCGACAGGGCAAGCAATCAGCCCCAGCATTTT. The encoded protein is CASSPSDRASNQPQHF. The variable domain in full, completed from reference TRBV7-9 and TRBJ1-5, reads DTGVSQNPRHKITKRGQNVTFRCDPISEHNRLYWYRQTLGQGPEFLTYFQNEAQLEKSRLLSDRFSAERPKGSFSTLEIQRTEQGDSAMYLCASSPSDRASNQPQHFGDGTRLSIL.

This clonotype was detected many times. The CDR3 region is CSASPDSGGKTQYF. The CDR3 DNA reads as TGCAGTGCGAGCCCCGATAGCGGGGGGAAGACCCAGTACTTC. The chain links TRBV20-1 to TRBJ2-5; 10 bases align to TRBD2. The CDR3 is made up of 14 amino acids. CDR1 is DFQATT, CDR2 SNEGSKA, per germline (reference sequence). V was pared by 6 bases and J by 6 bases, with 10 bases of the junction left unmatched.

This clonotype was observed many times. The rearrangement links TRBV7-6 to TRBJ1-5; no clear D gene. Germline values: CDR1 SGHVS, CDR2 FNYEAQ. The CDR3 has 14 amino acids. Between the trimmed V and J ends, which lost 1 base and 6 bases, there was a span of 10 bases. The CDR3 here is CASSLEKAGQPQHF. In DNA form, the CDR3 reads TGTGCCAGCAGCTTAGAAAAGGCAGGTCAGCCCCAGCATTTT.

This clonotype appeared a few times. The CDR3 DNA follows: TGTGCCAGCAGCTTTTTGGGGGCTGTCCAGTACTTC. Protein: CASSFLGAVQYF. The genes are TRBV7-9 and TRBJ2-5; tentative D call: TRBD1 (6 bases). V lost 3 bases and J lost 10, with 12 bases in between. CDR1 SEHNR and CDR2 FQNEAQ come from the germline V gene (reference sequence). The CDR3 extends over 12 amino acids. Full variable domain (outside the CDR3, taken from reference TRBV7-9 and TRBJ2-5): DTGVSQNPRHKITKRGQNVTFRCDPISEHNRLYWYRQTLGQGPEFLTYFQNEAQLEKSRLLSDRFSAERPKGSFSTLEIQRTEQGDSAMYLCASSFLGAVQYFGPGTRLLVL.